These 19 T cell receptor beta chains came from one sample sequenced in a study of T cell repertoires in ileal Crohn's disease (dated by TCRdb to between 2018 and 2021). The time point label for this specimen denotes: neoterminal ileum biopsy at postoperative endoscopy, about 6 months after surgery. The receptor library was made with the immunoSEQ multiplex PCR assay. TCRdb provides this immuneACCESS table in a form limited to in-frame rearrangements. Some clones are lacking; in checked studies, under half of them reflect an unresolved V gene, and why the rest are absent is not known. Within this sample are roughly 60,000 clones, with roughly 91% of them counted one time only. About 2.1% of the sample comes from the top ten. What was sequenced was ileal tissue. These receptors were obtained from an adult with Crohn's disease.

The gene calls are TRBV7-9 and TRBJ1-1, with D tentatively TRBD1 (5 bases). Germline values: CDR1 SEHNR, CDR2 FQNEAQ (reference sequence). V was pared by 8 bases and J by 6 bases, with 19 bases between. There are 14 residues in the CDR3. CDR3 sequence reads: CASLYTGGVAEAFF. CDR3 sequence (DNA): TGTGCCAGCCTCTATACTGGGGGGGTTGCTGAAGCTTTCTTT. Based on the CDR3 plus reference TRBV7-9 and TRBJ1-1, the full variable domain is DTGVSQNPRHKITKRGQNVTFRCDPISEHNRLYWYRQTLGQGPEFLTYFQNEAQLEKSRLLSDRFSAERPKGSFSTLEIQRTEQGDSAMYLCASLYTGGVAEAFFGQGTRLTVV.

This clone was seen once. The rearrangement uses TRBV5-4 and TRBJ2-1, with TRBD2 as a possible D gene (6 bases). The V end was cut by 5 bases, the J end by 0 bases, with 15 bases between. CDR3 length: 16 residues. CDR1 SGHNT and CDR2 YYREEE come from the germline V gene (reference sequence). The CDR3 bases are TGTGCCAGCAGTCAGGCGGGGCCTAACTCCTACAATGAGCAGTTCTTC. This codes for CASSQAGPNSYNEQFF. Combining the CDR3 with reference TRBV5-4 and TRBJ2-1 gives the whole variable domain ETGVTQSPTHLIKTRGQQVTLRCSSQSGHNTVSWYQQALGQGPQFIFQYYREEENGRGNFPPRFSGLQFPNYSSELNVNALELDDSALYLCASSQAGPNSYNEQFFGPGTRLTVL.

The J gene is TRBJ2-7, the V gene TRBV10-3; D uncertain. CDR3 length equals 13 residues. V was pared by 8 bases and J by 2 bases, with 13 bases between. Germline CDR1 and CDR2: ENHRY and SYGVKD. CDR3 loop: CAISGGTPYEQYF. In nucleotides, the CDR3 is TGTGCCATCTCGGGTGGTACCCCCTACGAGCAGTACTTC.

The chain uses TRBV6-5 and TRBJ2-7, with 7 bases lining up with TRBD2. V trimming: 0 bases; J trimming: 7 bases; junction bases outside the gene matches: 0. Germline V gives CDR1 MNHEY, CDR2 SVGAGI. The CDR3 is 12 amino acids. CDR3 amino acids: CASSYSRGEQYF. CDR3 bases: TGTGCCAGCAGTTACTCGCGGGGGGAGCAGTACTTC.

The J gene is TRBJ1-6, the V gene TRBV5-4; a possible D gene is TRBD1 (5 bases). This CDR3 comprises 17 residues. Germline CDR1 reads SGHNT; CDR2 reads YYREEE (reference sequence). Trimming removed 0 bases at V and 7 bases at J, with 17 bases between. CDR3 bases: TGTGCCAGCAGCTTGGTTCGGGACTCCCTGGGGAATTCACCCCTCCACTTT. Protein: CASSLVRDSLGNSPLHF. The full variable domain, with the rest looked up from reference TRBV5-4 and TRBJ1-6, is ETGVTQSPTHLIKTRGQQVTLRCSSQSGHNTVSWYQQALGQGPQFIFQYYREEENGRGNFPPRFSGLQFPNYSSELNVNALELDDSALYLCASSLVRDSLGNSPLHFGNGTRLTVT.

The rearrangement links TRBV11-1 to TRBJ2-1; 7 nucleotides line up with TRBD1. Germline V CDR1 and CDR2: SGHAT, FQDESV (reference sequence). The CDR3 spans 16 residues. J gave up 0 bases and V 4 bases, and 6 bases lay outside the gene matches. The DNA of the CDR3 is TGTGCCAGCAGCTCCATGACAGGGCGCTCCTACAATGAGCAGTTCTTC. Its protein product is CASSSMTGRSYNEQFF.

The CDR3 region is CASSEPPVNEQFF. CDR3 sequence (DNA): TGTGCCAGCAGTGAACCTCCCGTCAATGAGCAGTTCTTC. V gene TRBV2 combines with J gene TRBJ2-1, with D uncertain. The CDR3 spans 13 residues. The germline CDR1 and CDR2 sequences are SNHLY and FYNNEI. V gave up 2 bases and J gave up 6 bases, with 8 bases separating them. Together with reference TRBV2 and TRBJ2-1, the CDR3 gives the full variable domain: EPEVTQTPSHQVTQMGQEVILRCVPISNHLYFYWYRQILGQKVEFLVSFYNNEISEKSEIFDDQFSVERPDGSNFTLKIRSTKLEDSAMYFCASSEPPVNEQFFGPGTRLTVL.

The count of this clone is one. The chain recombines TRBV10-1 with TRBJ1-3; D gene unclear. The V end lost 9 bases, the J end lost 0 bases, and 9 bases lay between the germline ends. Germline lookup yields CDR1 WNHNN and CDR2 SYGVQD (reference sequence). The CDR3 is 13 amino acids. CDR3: CARIILSGNTIYF. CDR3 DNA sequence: TGCGCCAGGATCATACTCTCTGGAAACACCATATATTTT.

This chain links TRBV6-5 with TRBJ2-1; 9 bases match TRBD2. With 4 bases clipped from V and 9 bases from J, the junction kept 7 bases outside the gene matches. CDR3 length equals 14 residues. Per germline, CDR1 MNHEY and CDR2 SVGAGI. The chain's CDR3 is CASSSFLAGSEQFF. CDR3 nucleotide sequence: TGTGCCAGCAGTTCGTTCCTAGCGGGGAGTGAGCAGTTCTTC.

In DNA form, the CDR3 reads TGTGCCAGCAGCACTAACACCGGGACAGGGTGGGATACGCAGTATTTT. Translating gives CASSTNTGTGWDTQYF. The genes are TRBV5-6 and TRBJ2-3; 9 positions agree with TRBD1. V lost 4 bases to trimming and J lost 6 bases; unmatched junction nucleotides: 12. CDR3 length: 16 amino acids. The germline CDR1 and CDR2 sequences are SGHDT and YYEEEE.

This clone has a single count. CDR3 region: CASSFAGSNTGELFF. The CDR3 region has the DNA TGTGCCAGCAGCTTTGCGGGGTCGAACACCGGGGAGCTGTTTTTT. The J gene is TRBJ2-2, the V gene TRBV11-3; D is possibly TRBD2 (6 bases). Germline lookup yields CDR1 SGHNT and CDR2 YENEEA. The V end lost 3 bases, the J end lost 0 bases, and 8 bases lay between the germline ends. The CDR3 has 15 residues.

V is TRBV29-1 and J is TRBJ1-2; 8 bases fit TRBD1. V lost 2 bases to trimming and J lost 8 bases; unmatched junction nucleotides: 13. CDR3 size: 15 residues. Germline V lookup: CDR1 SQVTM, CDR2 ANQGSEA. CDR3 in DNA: TGCAGCGTTGAAAGGCGTCGACAGGGGACTATGGGCTACACCTTC. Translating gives CSVERRRQGTMGYTF.

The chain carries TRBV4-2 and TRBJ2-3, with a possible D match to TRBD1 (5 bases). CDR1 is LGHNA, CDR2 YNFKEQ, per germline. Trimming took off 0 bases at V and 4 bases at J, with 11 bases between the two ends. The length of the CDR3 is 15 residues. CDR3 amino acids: CASSQEEWGPDTQYF. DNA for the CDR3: TGTGCCAGCAGCCAAGAAGAGTGGGGCCCAGATACGCAGTATTTT.

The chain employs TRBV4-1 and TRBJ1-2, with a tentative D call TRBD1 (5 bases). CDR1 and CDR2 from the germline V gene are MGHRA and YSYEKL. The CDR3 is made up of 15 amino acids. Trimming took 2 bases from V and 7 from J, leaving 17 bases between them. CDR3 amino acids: CASSQTSGRSSGYTF. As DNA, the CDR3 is TGCGCCAGCAGCCAAACGTCAGGGCGGTCTTCTGGCTACACCTTC.

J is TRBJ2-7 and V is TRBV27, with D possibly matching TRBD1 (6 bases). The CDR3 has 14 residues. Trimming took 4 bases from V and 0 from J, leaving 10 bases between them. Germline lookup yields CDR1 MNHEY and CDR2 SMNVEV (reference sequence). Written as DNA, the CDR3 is TGTGCCAGCAGTTCACGGACAGCCTCCTACGAGCAGTACTTC. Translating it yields CASSSRTASYEQYF.

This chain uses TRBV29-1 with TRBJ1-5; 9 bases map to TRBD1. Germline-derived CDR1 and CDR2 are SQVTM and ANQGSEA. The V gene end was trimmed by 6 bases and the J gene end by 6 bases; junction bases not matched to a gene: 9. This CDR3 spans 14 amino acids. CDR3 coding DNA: TGCAGCGTAGAGGACAGGGGTGCAGGTCAGCCCCAGCATTTT. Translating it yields CSVEDRGAGQPQHF.

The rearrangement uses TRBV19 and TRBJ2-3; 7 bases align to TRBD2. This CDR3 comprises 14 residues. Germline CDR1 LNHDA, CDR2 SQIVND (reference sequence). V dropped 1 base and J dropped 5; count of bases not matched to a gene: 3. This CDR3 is CASSIGPGGDTQYF. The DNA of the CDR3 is TGTGCCAGTAGTATAGGGCCGGGGGGAGATACGCAGTATTTT.

Here the CDR3 reads CASSLKRPENEQYF. The CDR3 coding sequence is TGTGCCAGCAGCTTAAAGCGCCCAGAGAACGAGCAGTACTTC. The chain joins TRBV7-9 to TRBJ2-7; D gene unclear. This CDR3 is built from 14 residues. Germline V gene lookup returns CDR1 SEHNR and CDR2 FQNEAQ (reference sequence). V was pared by 2 bases and J by 5 bases, with 13 bases between.

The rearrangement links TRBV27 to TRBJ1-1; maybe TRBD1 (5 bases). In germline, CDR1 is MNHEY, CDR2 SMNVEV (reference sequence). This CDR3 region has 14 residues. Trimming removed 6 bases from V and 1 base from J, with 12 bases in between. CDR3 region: CASRLHGGNTEAFF. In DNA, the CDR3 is TGTGCCAGCAGATTACACGGGGGGAACACTGAAGCTTTCTTT.